There are a few counts of the clone carrying this T cell receptor (beta chain). Its antigen is unidentified. Coverage ceases 3 residues before the CDR3 finishes, and the germline J gene fills in the end. The entry originates in a study of T cell clonality in common variable immunodeficiency. This CDR3 region has 12 residues. V was clipped by 10 bases and J by 2 bases, with 10 bases between them. Germline V gives CDR1 SNHLY, CDR2 FYNNEI. Whole-study results and caveats: TCRbeta clonality was increased in CVID versus healthy controls. Fewer TCRbeta clones were shared among CVID subjects than controls. Reportedly, TCR beta sequences from common variable immunodeficiency showed fewer deletions and N-nucleotide insertions.

Libraries were prepared by immunoSEQ multiplex PCR; TCRdb keeps only in-frame clonotypes and omits some of them. The sample has over 25,000 clones, none seen only once. Sequenced material: peripheral blood mononuclear cells. The chain links TRBV2 to TRBJ2-3; D is possibly TRBD2 (5 bases). The receptor's source is a human donor with common variable immunodeficiency. The CDR3 protein is CAIETNTDTQYF. Incomplete CDR3 DNA: TGTGCCATAGAGACTAACACAGATACG. Full variable domain (missing parts from reference TRBV2 and TRBJ2-3): EPEVTQTPSHQVTQMGQEVILRCVPISNHLYFYWYRQILGQKVEFLVSFYNNEISEKSEIFDDQFSVERPDGSNFTLKIRSTKLEDSAMYFCAIETNTDTQYFGPGTRLTVL.